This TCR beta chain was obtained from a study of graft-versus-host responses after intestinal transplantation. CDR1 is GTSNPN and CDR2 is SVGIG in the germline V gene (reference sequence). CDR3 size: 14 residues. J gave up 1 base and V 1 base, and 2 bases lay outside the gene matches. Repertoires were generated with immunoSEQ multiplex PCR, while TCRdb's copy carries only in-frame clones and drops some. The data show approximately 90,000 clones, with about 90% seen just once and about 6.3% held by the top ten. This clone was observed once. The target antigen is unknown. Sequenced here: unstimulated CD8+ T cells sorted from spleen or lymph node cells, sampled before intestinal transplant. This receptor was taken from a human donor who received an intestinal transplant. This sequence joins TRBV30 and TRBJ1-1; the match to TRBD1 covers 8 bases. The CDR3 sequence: CAWSADRGNTEAFF. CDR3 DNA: TGTGCCTGGAGTGCCGACAGGGGGAACACTGAAGCTTTCTTT.